The 6 T cell receptor beta chains reported below all come from one sample, sequenced in a study of memory CD4+ T cells and cytomegalovirus serostatus. The sort gate was single viable CD3+CD4+CD8-CD45RO+ cells for memory CD4+ T cells. Measured with immunoSEQ multiplex PCR; TCRdb has only the in-frame clones, and not every one. The top ten clones hold around 0.84% of a sample with roughly 84,000 clones, around 80% of them seen once. What was sequenced was memory CD4+ T cells from blood. These receptors were obtained from an adult in good health and CMV-seronegative.

The chain links TRBV15 to TRBJ1-4; 9 nucleotides match TRBD1. Germline trimming cut 7 bases from V and 5 bases from J; bases unmatched to any gene: 8. From germline, CDR1 is LNHNV and CDR2 YYDKDF (reference sequence). The CDR3 consists of 15 residues. As DNA, the CDR3 is TGTGCCACCAAAACAGGGGGCGGTAGGAATGAAAAACTGTTTTTT. Amino acid sequence: CATKTGGGRNEKLFF.

The rearrangement joins TRBV6-4 to TRBJ2-1; 9 nucleotides match TRBD1. The V gene's germline CDR1 is MRHNA and CDR2 SNTAGT. The CDR3 totals 14 residues. After removal of 2 bases from V and 10 bases from J, the junction contained 6 bases not matched to a gene. The CDR3 coding sequence is TGTGCCAGCAGTGACCGAACTGGACAGGGGGAGCAGTTCTTC. This gives the protein CASSDRTGQGEQFF.

This clone was seen only a few times. This chain joins TRBV19 and TRBJ1-5; TRBD1 matches 11 bases. CDR3 length: 15 residues. J was trimmed by 7 bases and V by 5 bases; bases with no gene match: 7. Germline V gene sequence: CDR1 LNHDA, CDR2 SQIVND (reference sequence). CDR3 sequence: CASSDGQGAEQPQHF. The CDR3 region has the DNA TGTGCCAGTAGTGACGGACAGGGGGCGGAACAGCCCCAGCATTTT.

The chain uses TRBV5-1 and TRBJ1-1; 8 nucleotides match TRBD1. Losses at the gene ends were 4 bases for V and 4 bases for J; bases not matched to a gene: 6. Germline values: CDR1 SGHRS, CDR2 YFSETQ. CDR3 length equals 14 residues. CDR3 nucleotide sequence: TGCGCCAGCAGCGTGTACAGGGGGACCACTGAAGCTTTCTTT. Translated, it gives CASSVYRGTTEAFF.

The chain has TRBV6-5 and TRBJ2-2; D might be TRBD1 (5 bases). Trimming took off 4 bases at V and 3 bases at J, with 12 bases between the two ends. The CDR3 contains 15 residues. Germline loops: CDR1 MNHEY, CDR2 SVGAGI. The CDR3 nucleotides are TGTGCCAGCAGTTTGGGGCGTACGGACACCGGGGAGCTGTTTTTT. It is translated as CASSLGRTDTGELFF.

The V and J genes are TRBV10-3 and TRBJ2-3; no firm D call. V gave up 7 bases and J gave up 0 bases, with 5 bases separating them. Germline CDR1 is ENHRY and CDR2 is SYGVKD. The CDR3 has 12 amino acids. The CDR3 DNA is TGTGCCATCAAGACTAGCACAGATACGCAGTATTTT. Protein sequence: CAIKTSTDTQYF.